The source of this T cell receptor (beta chain) is a study of T-cell memory formation after mild COVID-19. TCRdb analysed the 5' RACE reads with MiXCR anew, one entry per CDR3 protein. The data show hundreds of thousands of distinct CDR3 sequences, with roughly 15% seen just once and 20% to 25% held by the top ten. This clonotype was seen at least ten times. The CDR3 loop spans 16 amino acids. From germline, CDR1 is SGHDT and CDR2 YYEEEE. V gave up 4 bases and J gave up 2 bases; unmatched junction bases: 6. Sequencing input: PBMCs or a T cell subset sorted from them (not recorded which). The sequence derives from a man aged 18 to 30 who had mild COVID-19 (a few samples of this study predate the infection). Cell type and time point are not known. This sequence joins TRBV5-6 and TRBJ2-3; 11 bases line up with TRBD2. The CDR3 DNA is TGTGCCAGCAGCCCTAGCGGGGGGCGGGACACAGATACGCAGTATTTT. This codes for CASSPSGGRDTDTQYF.